The TCR beta chain described here comes from a study of T cell repertoires in cytomegalovirus infection. The wider study: From public TCR beta signatures came an indication of both CMV infection and matching HLA type. Study results and limitations: Frequencies of public TCR beta families were cumulated, and this identified carriers of CMV plus the relevant HLA. The ex vivo response was dominated by HLA-C-restricted CMV-specific TCR beta clonotypes.

TCRdb reprocessed the reads with MiXCR, giving one entry per CDR3 protein. This sample carries approximately 250,000 distinct CDR3 sequences, approximately 22% of them seen once, and the ten largest clones take around a sixth. As concerns this clonotype: Its antigen is not known.

Germline CDR1 and CDR2: SNHLY and FYNNEI. Trimming at V came to 6 bases and at J to 14 bases, leaving 5 bases not matched to a gene. There are 10 residues in the CDR3. The chain links TRBV2 to TRBJ2-5; 8 positions match TRBD1. The specimen was CD8+ T cells from PBMCs. The receptor comes from a human donor in good health (CMV status not recorded). Some clones in this sample may be carry-over from other donors' samples. This CDR3 reads CASRGTGGYF. The CDR3 bases are TGTGCCAGCAGAGGAACAGGGGGATACTTC.